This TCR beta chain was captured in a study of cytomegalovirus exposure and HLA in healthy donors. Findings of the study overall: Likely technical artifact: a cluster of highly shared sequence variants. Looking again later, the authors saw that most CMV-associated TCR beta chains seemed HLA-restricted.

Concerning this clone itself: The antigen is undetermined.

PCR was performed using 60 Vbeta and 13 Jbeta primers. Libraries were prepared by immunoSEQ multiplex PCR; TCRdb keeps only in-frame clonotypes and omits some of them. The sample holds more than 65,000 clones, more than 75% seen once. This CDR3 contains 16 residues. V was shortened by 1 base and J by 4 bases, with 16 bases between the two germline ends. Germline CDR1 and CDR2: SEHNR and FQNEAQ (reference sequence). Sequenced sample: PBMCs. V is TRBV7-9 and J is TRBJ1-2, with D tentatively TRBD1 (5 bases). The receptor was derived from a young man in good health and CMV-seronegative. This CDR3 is CASSLVRRQFSYGYTF. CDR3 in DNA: TGTGCCAGCAGCTTAGTTAGGAGACAGTTCTCCTATGGCTACACCTTC.